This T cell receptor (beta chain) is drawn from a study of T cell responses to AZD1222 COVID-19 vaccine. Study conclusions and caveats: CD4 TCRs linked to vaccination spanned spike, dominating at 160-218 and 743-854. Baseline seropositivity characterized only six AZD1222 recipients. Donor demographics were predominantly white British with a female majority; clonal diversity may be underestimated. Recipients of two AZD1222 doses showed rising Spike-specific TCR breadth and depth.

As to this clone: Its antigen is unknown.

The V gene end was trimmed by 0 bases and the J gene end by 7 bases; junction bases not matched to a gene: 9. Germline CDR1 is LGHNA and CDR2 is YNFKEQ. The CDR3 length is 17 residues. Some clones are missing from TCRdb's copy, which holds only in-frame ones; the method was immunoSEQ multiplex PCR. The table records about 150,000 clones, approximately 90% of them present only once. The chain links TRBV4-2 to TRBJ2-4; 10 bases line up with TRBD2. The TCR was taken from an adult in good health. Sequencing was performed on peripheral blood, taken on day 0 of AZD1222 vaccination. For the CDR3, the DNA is TGTGCCAGCAGCCAAGAGAGCGGGGGGGCGGTTGGGAACATTCAGTACTTC. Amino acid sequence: CASSQESGGAVGNIQYF.